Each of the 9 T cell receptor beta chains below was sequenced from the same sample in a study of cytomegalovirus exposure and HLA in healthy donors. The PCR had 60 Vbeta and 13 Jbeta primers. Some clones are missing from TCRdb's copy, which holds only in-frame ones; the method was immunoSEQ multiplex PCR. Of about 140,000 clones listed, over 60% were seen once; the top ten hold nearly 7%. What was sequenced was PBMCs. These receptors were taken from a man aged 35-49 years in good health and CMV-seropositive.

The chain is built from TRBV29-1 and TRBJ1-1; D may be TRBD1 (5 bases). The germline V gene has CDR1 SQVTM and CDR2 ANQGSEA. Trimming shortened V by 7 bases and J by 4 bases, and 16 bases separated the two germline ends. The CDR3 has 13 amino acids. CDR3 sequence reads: CSAGTAGGTEAFF. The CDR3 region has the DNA TGCAGCGCCGGGACGGCCGGGGGCACTGAAGCTTTCTTT.

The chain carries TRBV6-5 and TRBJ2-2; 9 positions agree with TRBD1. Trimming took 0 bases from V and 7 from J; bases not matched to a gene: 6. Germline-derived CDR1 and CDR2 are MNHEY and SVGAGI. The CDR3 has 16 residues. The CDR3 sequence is CASSYSGQGSGGELFF. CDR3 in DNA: TGTGCCAGCAGTTACTCGGGACAGGGATCGGGCGGGGAGCTGTTTTTT.

The CDR3 DNA follows: TGTGCCAGCCGAGACAGAACCTACGAGCAGTACTTC. Protein product: CASRDRTYEQYF. J is TRBJ2-5 and V is TRBV25-1, with D possibly TRBD1 on 5 matching bases. The end of the DNA is better explained by TRBJ2-7, so the J call may be wrong. Germline V gene sequence: CDR1 MGHDK, CDR2 SYGVNS. The length of the CDR3 is 12 residues.

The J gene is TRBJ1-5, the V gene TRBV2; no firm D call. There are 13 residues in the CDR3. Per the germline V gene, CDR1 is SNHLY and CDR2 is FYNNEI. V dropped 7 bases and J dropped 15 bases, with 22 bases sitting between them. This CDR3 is CASTLEPFVIAHF. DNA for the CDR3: TGTGCCAGCACCCTCGAGCCGTTTGTCATCGCGCATTTT.

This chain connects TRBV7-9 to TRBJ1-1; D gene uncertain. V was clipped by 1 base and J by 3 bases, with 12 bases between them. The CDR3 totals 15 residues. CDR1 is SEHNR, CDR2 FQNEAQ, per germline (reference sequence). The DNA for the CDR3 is TGTGCCAGCAGCTTAGTACGGGGATCAGACACTGAAGCTTTCTTT. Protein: CASSLVRGSDTEAFF.

This chain's CDR3 is CASSQDPGSYEQYF. As DNA, the CDR3 is TGCGCCAGCAGCCAAGATCCTGGCAGCTACGAGCAGTACTTC. The J gene is TRBJ2-7, the V gene TRBV4-3; no reliable D call. Between the trimmed V and J ends, which lost 0 bases and 3 bases, there was a span of 9 bases. The CDR3 extends over 14 amino acids. Germline-derived CDR1 and CDR2 are LGHNA and YSLEER.

CDR3 bases: TGTGCCAGCAGCTCCCGGACTGGTTTGGGGGAGCTGTTTTTT. Its translation is CASSSRTGLGELFF. V gene TRBV7-2 combines with J gene TRBJ2-2; possibly TRBD2 for D (5 bases). V dropped 4 bases and J dropped 8 bases, with 14 bases sitting between them. Germline V lookup: CDR1 SGHTA, CDR2 FQGNSA. This CDR3 comprises 14 residues. Full variable domain (remainder filled in from reference TRBV7-2 and TRBJ2-2): GAGVSQSPSNKVTEKGKDVELRCDPISGHTALYWYRQSLGQGLEFLIYFQGNSAPDKSGLPSDRFSAERTGGSVSTLTIQRTQQEDSAVYLCASSSRTGLGELFFGEGSRLTVL.

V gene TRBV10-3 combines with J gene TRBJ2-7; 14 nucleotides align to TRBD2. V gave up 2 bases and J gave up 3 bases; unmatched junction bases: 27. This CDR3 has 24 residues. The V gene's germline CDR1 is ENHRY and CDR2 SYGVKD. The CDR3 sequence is CAISEPLSDRGGPGLAGAIYEQYF. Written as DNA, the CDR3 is TGTGCCATCAGTGAGCCACTCTCGGACAGGGGGGGACCGGGACTAGCGGGAGCCATCTACGAGCAGTACTTC.

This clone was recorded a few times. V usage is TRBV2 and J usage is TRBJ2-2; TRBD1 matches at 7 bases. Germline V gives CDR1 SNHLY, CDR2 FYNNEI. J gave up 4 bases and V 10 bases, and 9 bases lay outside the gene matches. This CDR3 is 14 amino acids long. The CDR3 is CATLGTGVTGELFF. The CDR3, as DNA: TGTGCCACCCTGGGAACAGGGGTCACCGGGGAGCTGTTTTTT.